This paragraph covers one T cell receptor (beta chain) sequence. Its cognate antigen is unknown. No infections or other immune events were documented during collection. This CDR3 is built from 16 residues. The germline V gene has CDR1 KGHSH and CDR2 LQKENI. V dropped 6 bases and J dropped 7 bases, with 22 bases sitting between them. This sample is drawn from a study of identifying expanded T cells in peripheral blood. Study outcomes and limitations: Clone count variance between roughly 2-week samples rose with total template count. Over two and four weeks, about 15 and 19 clones changed, versus 1.2 between replicates.

Here immunoSEQ multiplex PCR was the method, and the copy in TCRdb shows in-frame clones only, minus some. The data show roughly 120,000 clones, about 87% seen once. The chain uses TRBV18 and TRBJ1-3; the D gene is possibly TRBD1 (6 bases). The source material was blood. The TCR comes from a person aged 18 to 75 in good health. The CDR3 coding sequence is TGTGCCAGCTCCCCTAGACAGGAGACCATCGGGAACACCATATATTTT. Translated, it gives CASSPRQETIGNTIYF.